This T cell receptor beta chain came from a study of a mutant IDH1 vaccine in newly diagnosed glioma. The overall study: In some groups vaccination began 4-6 weeks post-radiotherapy; others received it with temozolomide. Patients had received radiotherapy, temozolomide, or both previously, most receiving both.

About this clone: The antigen remains undetermined.

Generated by immunoSEQ multiplex PCR, the TCRdb table keeps only in-frame clones and is missing some. The sample yields tens of thousands of clones, around 78% seen once. CDR3 length: 14 residues. The germline V gene has CDR1 SEHNR and CDR2 FQNEAQ (reference sequence). Trimming shortened V by 5 bases and J by 4 bases, and 14 bases separated the two germline ends. Time point denoted: week 5, during vaccination. Doses consisted of 300 ug of mutant IDH1 20-mer peptide each, paired with topical imiquimod. V is TRBV7-9 and J is TRBJ1-2, with D perhaps matching TRBD1 (5 bases). The sequenced sample was PBMCs, obtained from a glioma patient whose treatment included an IDH1 peptide vaccine. The TCR originated in a man aged 45-65 years with glioma. Here the CDR3 reads CASSTDRGGYGYTF. The DNA of the CDR3 is TGTGCCAGCAGCACTGACAGAGGAGGCTATGGCTACACCTTC.